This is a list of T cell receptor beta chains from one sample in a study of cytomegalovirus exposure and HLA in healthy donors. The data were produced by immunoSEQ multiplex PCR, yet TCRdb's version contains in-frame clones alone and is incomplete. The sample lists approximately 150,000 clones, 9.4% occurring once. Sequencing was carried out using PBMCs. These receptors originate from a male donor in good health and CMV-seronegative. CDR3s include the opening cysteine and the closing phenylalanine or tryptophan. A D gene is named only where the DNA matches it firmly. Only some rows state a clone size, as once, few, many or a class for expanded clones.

DNA: TGTGCCAGCAGCCCACGACAGGGTGGGGAGCAGTACTTC; CDR3: CASSPRQGGEQYF; size: few; D: TRBD1; V: TRBV7-2; J: TRBJ2-7
DNA: TGCGCCAGCAGCCAAACCGGACTGAACAATGAGCAGTTCTTC; CDR3: CASSQTGLNNEQFF; size: few; D: -; V: TRBV4-1; J: TRBJ2-1
DNA: TGTGCCAGCAGCCCGAGGGTAGACTCGACAGATACGCAGTATTTT; CDR3: CASSPRVDSTDTQYF; size: few; D: -; V: TRBV7-3; J: TRBJ2-3
DNA: TGTGCCAGCACCCCTGGGACGAGCGGGGCCCTCTACAATGAGCAGTTCTTC; CDR3: CASTPGTSGALYNEQFF; size: -; D: TRBD2; V: TRBV11-2; J: TRBJ2-1
DNA: TGTGCCAGCAAAAGGGGCTCTGACGCTTTCTTT; CDR3: CASKRGSDAFF; size: -; D: -; V: TRBV6-5; J: TRBJ1-1
DNA: TGTGCCAGCAGTTATCCCATCCAGTGGGAGACCCAGTACTTC; CDR3: CASSYPIQWETQYF; size: -; D: -; V: TRBV27; J: TRBJ2-5
DNA: TGTGCCTCGACAACTAGCACAGATACGCAGTATTTT; CDR3: CASTTSTDTQYF; size: few; D: -; V: TRBV30; J: TRBJ2-3
DNA: TGTGCCAGCAGCTTTGACTCCCAGGGAGCTTTCTTT; CDR3: CASSFDSQGAFF; size: -; D: -; V: TRBV7-9; J: TRBJ1-1
DNA: TGTGCCAGCAGCGCAACCGGGACAGCCTTGCACACCGGGGAGCTGTTTTTT; CDR3: CASSATGTALHTGELFF; size: -; D: TRBD1; V: TRBV5-5; J: TRBJ2-2
DNA: TGTGCCAGCAGCTCCCAGGACGGGAGCTCCTACGAGCAGTACTTC; CDR3: CASSSQDGSSYEQYF; size: few; D: -; V: TRBV5-4; J: TRBJ2-7
DNA: TGTGCCAGCAGTTCAAATCCAGGGACAAATCAAGAGACCCAGTACTTC; CDR3: CASSSNPGTNQETQYF; size: few; D: -; V: TRBV28; J: TRBJ2-5
DNA: TGCGCCAGCAGCCAAGGAACAGGGGCCTACAATGAGCACTTCTTC; CDR3: CASSQGTGAYNEHFF; size: few; D: TRBD1; V: TRBV4-3; J: TRBJ2-1
DNA: TGTGCCAGCAGCTTGGGGGGGAGGATTTTGTCTGGGGCCAACGTCCTGACTTTC; CDR3: CASSLGGRILSGANVLTF; size: -; D: -; V: TRBV5-6; J: TRBJ2-6
DNA: TGCAGCGCCCTGGGAGGAGCAACTAATGAAAAACTGTTTTTT; CDR3: CSALGGATNEKLFF; size: -; D: -; V: TRBV29-1; J: TRBJ1-4
DNA: TGTGCCAGCAGTTGGACTAGCGGGAGGGCCGGGGAGCTGTTTTTT; CDR3: CASSWTSGRAGELFF; size: few; D: TRBD2; V: TRBV6-5; J: TRBJ2-2
DNA: TGTGCCAGCCTTAGCGGCGGGACAGGGCATCTTCAGCCCCAGCATTTT; CDR3: CASLSGGTGHLQPQHF; size: -; D: TRBD1; V: TRBV28; J: TRBJ1-5
DNA: TGTGCCAGCAGTTACTCTATGACAGGAACCTACGAGCAGTACTTC; CDR3: CASSYSMTGTYEQYF; size: -; D: -; V: TRBV6-5; J: TRBJ2-7
DNA: TGTGCCAGCAGCCTCAGGGGGAAGGACACTGAAGCTTTCTTT; CDR3: CASSLRGKDTEAFF; size: -; D: TRBD1; V: TRBV7-8; J: TRBJ1-1
DNA: TGCAGCGTGGGGGACAGCACCTACGAGCAGTACTTC; CDR3: CSVGDSTYEQYF; size: few; D: TRBD1; V: TRBV29-1; J: TRBJ2-7
DNA: TGTGCCAGCTCAGTCGACAGGGCAGATACGCAGTATTTT; CDR3: CASSVDRADTQYF; size: once; D: TRBD1; V: TRBV18; J: TRBJ2-3
DNA: TGTGCCAGCAGCCTTCTTGGACAGGGGCGAAACTACGAGCAGTACTTC; CDR3: CASSLLGQGRNYEQYF; size: -; D: TRBD1; V: TRBV5-4; J: TRBJ2-7
DNA: TGTGCCAGCAGTTTACTAGCGGAAACCGGAGATACGCAGTATTTT; CDR3: CASSLLAETGDTQYF; size: few; D: TRBD2; V: TRBV28; J: TRBJ2-3
DNA: TGTGCCACCCAGGAAGGAGGGCCTAGGACCGGGGAGCTGTTTTTT; CDR3: CATQEGGPRTGELFF; size: few; D: -; V: TRBV6-5; J: TRBJ2-2
DNA: TGTGCCAGCAGCTTCGCGACCACTCTACACGGGTCCTACGAGCAGTACTTC; CDR3: CASSFATTLHGSYEQYF; size: -; D: -; V: TRBV7-9; J: TRBJ2-7
DNA: TGTGCCAGCAGCTCCGGGACAGGGGGCGGAAAACTGTTTTTT; CDR3: CASSSGTGGGKLFF; size: -; D: TRBD1; V: TRBV7-2; J: TRBJ1-4
DNA: TGCGCCAGCAGCCAAGATCTCCGGGCAGGGGGCGATGAAAAACTGTTTTTT; CDR3: CASSQDLRAGGDEKLFF; size: -; D: TRBD1; V: TRBV4-1; J: TRBJ1-4
DNA: TGTGCCAGCAGTGAATCCCCCACAGGATCGACTGAAGCTTTCTTT; CDR3: CASSESPTGSTEAFF; size: few; D: -; V: TRBV6-4; J: TRBJ1-1
DNA: TGTGCCACCAGCACCCCAGAGACTAGTGGGAGCCGGCTTGAGCAGTTCTTC; CDR3: CATSTPETSGSRLEQFF; size: -; D: -; V: TRBV15; J: TRBJ2-1
DNA: TGTGCCAGCAGAGTGGACAGTTACGAGCAGTACTTC; CDR3: CASRVDSYEQYF; size: -; D: -; V: TRBV2; J: TRBJ2-7
DNA: TGTGCCAGCAGCTTAGTAGTCAGACAGCCATACACCGGGGAGCTGTTTTTT; CDR3: CASSLVVRQPYTGELFF; size: -; D: -; V: TRBV7-6; J: TRBJ2-2
DNA: TGTGCCACCAGCCATCAGAGGGATAATTCACCCCTCCACTTT; CDR3: CATSHQRDNSPLHF; size: few; D: -; V: TRBV15; J: TRBJ1-6
DNA: TGTGCCAGCTCACCTTCAGACAGGGTTAACTATGGCTACACCTTC; CDR3: CASSPSDRVNYGYTF; size: -; D: TRBD1; V: TRBV18; J: TRBJ1-2
DNA: TGTGCCAGCAGTGAAATCTCGGGGACCTACGAGCAGTACTTC; CDR3: CASSEISGTYEQYF; size: -; D: -; V: TRBV6-1; J: TRBJ2-7
DNA: TGTGCCAGCAGCCAAGCGTCGAGGACAGGAGCTAACTATGGCTACACCTTC; CDR3: CASSQASRTGANYGYTF; size: few; D: TRBD1; V: TRBV14; J: TRBJ1-2
DNA: TGTGCCAGCAGTTTATATGGGGGACTGGACACTGAAGCTTTCTTT; CDR3: CASSLYGGLDTEAFF; size: few; D: -; V: TRBV27; J: TRBJ1-1
DNA: TGTGCCATCAGTGAGGGGACAGGCGTATATGGCTACACCTTC; CDR3: CAISEGTGVYGYTF; size: -; D: TRBD1; V: TRBV10-3; J: TRBJ1-2
DNA: TGTGCCAGCAGCACGAGAACTTTGAACACTGAAGCTTTCTTT; CDR3: CASSTRTLNTEAFF; size: -; D: -; V: TRBV11-2; J: TRBJ1-1
DNA: TGTGCCAGCAGTGGCCCCGGGACAGGGGGCGAAAGGGGGTCCGAAGAGACCCAGTACTTC; CDR3: CASSGPGTGGERGSEETQYF; size: few; D: TRBD1; V: TRBV6-1; J: TRBJ2-5
DNA: TGTGCCAGCAGCCCGGGGAGACTAGTTCTATACGAGCAGTACTTC; CDR3: CASSPGRLVLYEQYF; size: few; D: -; V: TRBV7-8; J: TRBJ2-7
DNA: TGTGCCAGCACCCAGGGGGGAACTGGCAATCAGCCCCAGCATTTT; CDR3: CASTQGGTGNQPQHF; size: few; D: TRBD1; V: TRBV28; J: TRBJ1-5
DNA: TGCGCCAGCAGCTTGGCCAGGGGCGGGAGTGTCAATGAGCAGTTCTTC; CDR3: CASSLARGGSVNEQFF; size: -; D: -; V: TRBV5-1; J: TRBJ2-1
DNA: TGTGCCAGCAGTGAAGGACAGGGGGACGTGTATGGCTACACCTTC; CDR3: CASSEGQGDVYGYTF; size: -; D: TRBD1; V: TRBV2; J: TRBJ1-2
DNA: TGTGCCATCAGTGTGGGCAGCCCGGCCGGGGAGCTGTTTTTT; CDR3: CAISVGSPAGELFF; size: -; D: -; V: TRBV10-3; J: TRBJ2-2
DNA: TGTGCCAGCAGCGGGATGGACAGGGGCAATGAAAAACTGTTTTTT; CDR3: CASSGMDRGNEKLFF; size: few; D: TRBD1; V: TRBV5-4; J: TRBJ1-4
DNA: TGTGCCAGTAGTATGGCCAAGAGCAATCAGCCCCAGCATTTT; CDR3: CASSMAKSNQPQHF; size: few; D: -; V: TRBV19; J: TRBJ1-5
DNA: TGTGCCAGCAGCTTAGCGGTCGCGAACTATGGCTACACCTTC; CDR3: CASSLAVANYGYTF; size: -; D: -; V: TRBV7-9; J: TRBJ1-2
DNA: TGTGCCAGCTCACCGGGACTTCAAGAGACCCAGTACTTC; CDR3: CASSPGLQETQYF; size: -; D: -; V: TRBV18; J: TRBJ2-5
DNA: TGTGCCAGCAGCTTGCCGGGAGGGACAGATACGCAGTATTTT; CDR3: CASSLPGGTDTQYF; size: -; D: TRBD2; V: TRBV5-4; J: TRBJ2-3
DNA: TGTGCCAGCAGCGTGGCTAGCGGGGGCAAAAACATTCAGTACTTC; CDR3: CASSVASGGKNIQYF; size: -; D: TRBD2; V: TRBV9; J: TRBJ2-4
DNA: TGTGCCAGTAGCCGTGACACTAATCAGCCCCAGCATTTT; CDR3: CASSRDTNQPQHF; size: -; D: -; V: TRBV19; J: TRBJ1-5
DNA: TGTGCCAGTAGTGTCAATTCGGGGTTTAACATTCAGTACTTC; CDR3: CASSVNSGFNIQYF; size: few; D: -; V: TRBV19; J: TRBJ2-4
DNA: TGTGCCAGCAGTGAACAGCGGGCCAACACCGGGGAGCTGTTTTTT; CDR3: CASSEQRANTGELFF; size: -; D: -; V: TRBV28; J: TRBJ2-2
DNA: TGCGCCAGCAGCTTCCAAGCGACAGGTCTGAACACCGGGGAGCTGTTTTTT; CDR3: CASSFQATGLNTGELFF; size: few; D: -; V: TRBV5-1; J: TRBJ2-2